This record looks at one T cell receptor beta chain sequence and its context. The antigen remains undetermined. The V and J ends lost 2 bases and 2 bases, in that order; junction bases with no gene match: 14. Germline loops: CDR1 SGDLS, CDR2 YYNGEE. The CDR3 runs to 18 residues. The data stem from a study of cytomegalovirus exposure and HLA in healthy donors. General observations from the study: It was reported that the classifier diagnosed cytomegalovirus status with high specificity and sensitivity in both the original and validation cohorts. Later analysis associated a missense DCLRE1C variant with TCR beta V- and J-gene trimming.

Researchers ran the PCR with 60 Vbeta and 13 Jbeta primers. TCRdb keeps only in-frame clones here, not all; method: immunoSEQ multiplex PCR. The sample lists 150,000 to 200,000 clones; over 65% were seen once. Sequenced: PBMCs. The rearrangement uses TRBV9 and TRBJ1-2; 8 bases align to TRBD1. This TCR derives from a man younger than 30 in good health and CMV-seropositive. Written as DNA, the CDR3 is TGTGCCAGCAGCGTTAATTATTTTACGGACAGGGAGAACTATGGCTACACCTTC. It translates to CASSVNYFTDRENYGYTF.